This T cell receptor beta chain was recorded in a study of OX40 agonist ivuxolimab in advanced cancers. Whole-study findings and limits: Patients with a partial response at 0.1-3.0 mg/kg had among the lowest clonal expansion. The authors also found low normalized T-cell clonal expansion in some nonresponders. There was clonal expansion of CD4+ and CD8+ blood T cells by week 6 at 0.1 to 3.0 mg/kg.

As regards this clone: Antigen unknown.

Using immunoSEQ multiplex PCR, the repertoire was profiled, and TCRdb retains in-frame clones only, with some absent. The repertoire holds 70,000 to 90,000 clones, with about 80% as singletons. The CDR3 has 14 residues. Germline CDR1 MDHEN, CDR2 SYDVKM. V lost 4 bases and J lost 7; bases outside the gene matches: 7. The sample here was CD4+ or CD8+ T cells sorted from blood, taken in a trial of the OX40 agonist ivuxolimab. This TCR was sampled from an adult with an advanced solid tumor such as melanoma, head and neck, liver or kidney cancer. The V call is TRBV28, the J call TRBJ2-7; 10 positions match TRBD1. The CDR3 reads CASSSTGGAGEQYF. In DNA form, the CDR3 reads TGTGCCAGCAGTTCGACAGGGGGCGCGGGGGAGCAGTACTTC.